This T cell receptor beta chain was recorded in a study of PD-1 blockade in classical Hodgkin lymphoma. Study-wide findings and caveats: When nivolumab was started under 1 year after ASCT, patients were excluded.

Germline V gives CDR1 SGHRS, CDR2 YFSETQ. V gave up 0 bases and J gave up 5 bases, with 14 bases separating them. CDR3 length: 15 amino acids. Relapses following autologous stem cell transplantation were seen in all patients, with brentuximab vedotin exposure varying. Some clones are missing from TCRdb's copy, which holds only in-frame ones; the method was immunoSEQ multiplex PCR. The sample includes tens of thousands of clones, 75% to 90% seen only once; the top ten take around a tenth. Details on this clone: Its antigen is unknown.

This chain connects TRBV5-1 to TRBJ2-5; D is unresolved. The specimen was peripheral blood mononuclear cells (PBMCs), collected before the second cycle of nivolumab. The TCR originated in a human donor with classical Hodgkin lymphoma. As DNA, the CDR3 is TGCGCCAGCAGCTTGGCGATCGAAGGACGGGAGACCCAGTACTTC. Encoded protein: CASSLAIEGRETQYF.